The clone carrying this T cell receptor (beta chain) was picked up many times. RNA transcripts served as the template for amplifying TCR beta CDR3 regions. When the TCR CDR3 underwent first-round RT-PCR, the HTBI primer set was used. TCRdb re-analysed the multiplex PCR reads in MiXCR, keeping a single row per CDR3 protein. The profile shows roughly 600,000 distinct CDR3 sequences, approximately 14% of them singletons. The data were obtained in a study of T cells in Graves' hyperthyroidism and ophthalmopathy. The CDR3 runs 16 residues. Germline CDR1 SGHDT, CDR2 YYEEEE. V lost 4 bases, J lost 5 bases, and 13 bases stayed unmatched.

The rearrangement links TRBV5-6 to TRBJ2-5; 8 nucleotides agree with TRBD1. The receptor was derived from a woman aged 50 to 65 with Graves' ophthalmopathy. Sequencing was carried out using blood. The CDR3 sequence: CASSPVGQGMGETQYF. DNA for the CDR3: TGTGCCAGCAGCCCCGTCGGACAGGGAATGGGGGAGACCCAGTACTTC.